These 14 T cell receptor beta chains were sequenced from one sample in a study of cytotoxic CD8 clonotypes in ibrutinib-treated CLL. The table came from immunoSEQ multiplex PCR; TCRdb's copy has only in-frame clones and leaves some out. The sample lists 76,000 or so clones, approximately 87% occurring once. The starting material was PBMCs, obtained after 24 months of ibrutinib treatment. The receptor source for this set is a human donor with chronic lymphocytic leukemia.

The V call is TRBV11-2, the J call TRBJ2-7; D possibly uses TRBD1 or TRBD2 (6 bases each). This CDR3 has 17 residues. Deletions cut 5 bases from V and 7 bases from J, with 27 bases between. Germline loops: CDR1 SGHAT, CDR2 FQNNGV. Written as DNA, the CDR3 is TGTGCCAGCAGCCCGCCGGGGGCCCCGCCGGCTATGTGTGAGCAGTACTTC. It encodes CASSPPGAPPAMCEQYF.

The CDR3 DNA is TGCAGCGGGGGACAGGGGGCTAATGAAAAACTGTTTTTT. Translation gives CSGGQGANEKLFF. The genes are TRBV29-1 and TRBJ1-4; TRBD1 matches at 11 bases. Germline V lookup: CDR1 SQVTM, CDR2 ANQGSEA. Germline trimming cut 7 bases from V and 3 bases from J; bases unmatched to any gene: 1. This CDR3 comprises 13 residues. The full variable domain, in which reference TRBV29-1 and TRBJ1-4 provide the parts outside the CDR3, is SAVISQKPSRDICQRGTSLTIQCQVDSQVTMMFWYRQQPGQSLTLIATANQGSEATYESGFVIDKFPISRPNLTFSTLTVSNMSPEDSSIYLCSGGQGANEKLFFGSGTQLSVL.

The chain is built from TRBV19 and TRBJ2-7; D perhaps matches TRBD1 (6 bases). This CDR3 is built from 15 residues. V was cut by 4 bases and J by 2 bases, with 15 bases left in between. CDR1 LNHDA and CDR2 SQIVND come from the germline V gene (reference sequence). CDR3 residues: CASSTDSSLTYEQYF. As DNA, the CDR3 is TGTGCCAGTAGTACGGACAGCTCCCTAACCTACGAGCAGTACTTC.

This chain uses TRBV30 with TRBJ2-7, with D perhaps TRBD2 (6 bases). The germline V and J ends were trimmed by 3 bases and 3 bases, with 12 bases remaining between them. The CDR3 has 13 residues. Per germline, CDR1 GTSNPN and CDR2 SVGIG (reference sequence). CDR3 coding DNA: TGTGCCTGGAGGGCGGGACCCAACTACGAGCAGTACTTC. Protein: CAWRAGPNYEQYF.

The V gene is TRBV5-4, the J gene TRBJ1-1; D is unclear. Germline V gene lookup returns CDR1 SGHNT and CDR2 YYREEE (reference sequence). Trimming left V 7 bases short and J 0 bases short, with 19 bases between. The CDR3 consists of 16 residues. The CDR3 nucleotides read TGTGCCAGCGCCCCGGGTGGGTGGCGCATGAACACTGAAGCTTTCTTT. Translated: CASAPGGWRMNTEAFF.

This rearrangement joins TRBV11-3 to TRBJ2-1, with D perhaps matching TRBD2 (5 bases). Germline V CDR1 and CDR2: SGHNT, YENEEA. With 5 bases removed from V and 4 bases from J, the gap between germline ends came to 12 bases. The CDR3 is 14 residues long. CDR3 DNA: TGTGCCAGCAGCCGTTCTCGGGAATACAATGAGCAGTTCTTC. It translates to CASSRSREYNEQFF.

The V call is TRBV6-5, the J call TRBJ2-2; D is perhaps TRBD2 (5 bases). Germline CDR1 is MNHEY and CDR2 is SVGAGI. With 2 bases removed from V and 13 bases from J, the gap between germline ends came to 8 bases. There are 11 residues in the CDR3. The CDR3 reads CASSYGGGLFF. The CDR3 nucleotides are TGTGCCAGCAGTTACGGTGGAGGGCTGTTTTTT.

Here the CDR3 reads CASSPTGSNEQFF. The CDR3 region has the DNA TGTGCCAGCAGCCCGACAGGGTCCAATGAGCAGTTCTTC. The chain joins TRBV7-9 to TRBJ2-1; TRBD1 aligns across 7 bases. V was clipped by 5 bases and J by 6 bases; unmatched bases: 4. CDR3 length: 13 residues. Germline V gives CDR1 SEHNR, CDR2 FQNEAQ (reference sequence).

The rearrangement joins TRBV5-4 to TRBJ2-5, with D maybe TRBD1 (5 bases). Germline CDR1 reads SGHNT; CDR2 reads YYREEE (reference sequence). Trimming pared 4 bases from V and 4 bases from J, leaving 11 bases between. This CDR3 has 13 residues. CDR3: CASSPPGIETQYF. CDR3 coding DNA: TGTGCCAGCAGCCCCCCAGGGATAGAGACCCAGTACTTC.

This chain joins TRBV6-5 and TRBJ2-7; possible D gene TRBD2, 6 bases. This CDR3 is 14 amino acids long. The V end lost 2 bases, the J end lost 5 bases, and 13 bases lay between the germline ends. Germline V lookup: CDR1 MNHEY, CDR2 SVGAGI. The CDR3, as DNA: TGTGCCAGCAGTTACCGGGGGAGAAGGGACGAGCAGTACTTC. This encodes CASSYRGRRDEQYF.

The rearrangement links TRBV10-3 to TRBJ1-5; D gene ambiguous. The CDR3 loop spans 11 amino acids. Germline V gene lookup returns CDR1 ENHRY and CDR2 SYGVKD. Between the trimmed V and J ends, which lost 5 bases and 9 bases, there was a span of 8 bases. CDR3 sequence (DNA): TGTGCCATCAGTCAGGACGGGCCCCAGCATTTT. Translation: CAISQDGPQHF.

A few counts support this clone. The V gene is TRBV19, the J gene TRBJ1-5; no reliable D call. Germline V CDR1 and CDR2: LNHDA, SQIVND (reference sequence). The CDR3 has 12 residues. The ends were cut back, 4 bases at V and 9 bases at J, with 10 bases in the middle. CDR3 bases: TGTGCCAGTAGTACCGATGGTAGGCCCCAGCATTTT. Encoded protein: CASSTDGRPQHF.

This CDR3 is CAISERPANTGELFF. As DNA, the CDR3 is TGTGCCATCAGTGAGCGACCCGCGAACACCGGGGAGCTGTTTTTT. J is TRBJ2-2 and V is TRBV10-3; D is uncertain. CDR1 is ENHRY, CDR2 SYGVKD, per germline. V lost 2 bases and J lost 0, with 7 bases in between. The CDR3 length is 15 residues.

The rearrangement links TRBV28 to TRBJ2-5; 9 bases match TRBD1. V shed 2 bases and J 4 bases; nucleotides not matched to a gene: 11. The CDR3 runs 17 residues. The germline CDR1 and CDR2 sequences are MDHEN and SYDVKM. The CDR3 DNA sequence: TGTGCCAGCAGTTTAGGCACAGGGGGCTTTGTGATAGAGACCCAGTACTTC. As protein: CASSLGTGGFVIETQYF.